This T cell receptor beta chain was profiled in a study of cytomegalovirus exposure and HLA in healthy donors. The V gene's germline CDR1 is SGHTA and CDR2 FQGNSA. CDR3 length: 15 residues. The V gene end was trimmed by 5 bases and the J gene end by 4 bases; junction bases not matched to a gene: 10. Primers included in the PCR were 60 Vbeta and 13 Jbeta primers. Clones were sequenced by immunoSEQ multiplex PCR, and TCRdb holds only the in-frame ones, with some missing. This table holds 100,000 to 150,000 clones, roughly 80% found once. The chain recombines TRBV7-2 with TRBJ2-7; 8 positions agree with TRBD2. Sequencing was carried out using PBMCs. The sequence derives from a middle-aged woman in good health and CMV-seronegative. This CDR3 is CASSRGLTSEYEQYF. The CDR3 DNA reads as TGTGCCAGCAGCCGGGGCCTGACTAGCGAGTACGAGCAGTACTTC.